This T cell receptor (beta chain) was recorded in a study of cytomegalovirus exposure and HLA in healthy donors. Study-wide results and limits: A later analysis found that most CMV-associated TCR beta chains appeared HLA-restricted. Later, an analysis showed that TCR beta chains associated with HLA were more clonally expanded than others that were equally common. According to an earlier analysis, most TCR beta V segments yielded productive rearrangements about 87% or about 30% of the time. In vitro work confirmed that three CMV-associated chains recognize CMV antigens.

Concerning this clone: Antigen specificity is unknown.

Use of 60 Vbeta and 13 Jbeta primers characterized the PCR. The assay was immunoSEQ multiplex PCR, and TCRdb's table has in-frame clones only and misses some. The sample consists of 120,000 or so clones, around 75% of them appearing once. Germline V gene lookup returns CDR1 SGHRS and CDR2 YFSETQ. This CDR3 region has 16 residues. The V and J ends lost 2 bases and 0 bases respectively, with 15 bases between them. This chain connects TRBV5-1 to TRBJ2-7; D gene uncertain. Specimen: PBMCs. The sequence was obtained from a woman aged 40-49 years in good health and CMV-seropositive. DNA of the CDR3: TGCGCCAGCAGCTTTGCCCTCCTGTCAGGCTCCTACGAGCAGTACTTC. It codes for CASSFALLSGSYEQYF.